The present entry profiles one T cell receptor beta chain with its context. Profiled with immunoSEQ multiplex PCR; TCRdb holds only in-frame clones, not every one. The sample lists 130,000 to 150,000 clones; 80% to 90% were seen once. This sample is drawn from a study of T cell responses to AZD1222 COVID-19 vaccine. The CDR3 extends over 14 amino acids. V was pared by 8 bases and J by 6 bases, with 19 bases between. In germline, CDR1 is SGHTA, CDR2 FQGNSA. The chain carries TRBV7-2 and TRBJ2-5; no definite D call. Specimen: peripheral blood, collected on day 0 of AZD1222 vaccination. This TCR was recovered from an adult in good health. The CDR3, as DNA: TGTGCCAGCGGTGCGTTTACCGACCAGCAGACCCAGTACTTC. Amino acids: CASGAFTDQQTQYF.